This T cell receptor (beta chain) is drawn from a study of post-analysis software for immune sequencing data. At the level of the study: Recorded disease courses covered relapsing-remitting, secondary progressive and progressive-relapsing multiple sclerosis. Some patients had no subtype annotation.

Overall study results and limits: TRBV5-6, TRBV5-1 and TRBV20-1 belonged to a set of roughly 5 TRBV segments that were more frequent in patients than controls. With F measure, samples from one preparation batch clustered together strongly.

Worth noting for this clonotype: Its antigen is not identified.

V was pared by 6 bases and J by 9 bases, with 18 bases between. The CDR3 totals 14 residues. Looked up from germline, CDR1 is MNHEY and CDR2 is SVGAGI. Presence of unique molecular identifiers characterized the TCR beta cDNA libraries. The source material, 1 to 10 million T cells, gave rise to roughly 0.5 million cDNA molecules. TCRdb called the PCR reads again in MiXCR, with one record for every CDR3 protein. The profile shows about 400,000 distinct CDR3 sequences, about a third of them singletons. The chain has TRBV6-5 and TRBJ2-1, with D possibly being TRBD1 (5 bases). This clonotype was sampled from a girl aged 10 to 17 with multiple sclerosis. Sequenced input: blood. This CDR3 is CASSQQHRDSEQFF. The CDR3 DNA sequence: TGTGCCAGCAGCCAGCAACACAGAGACAGTGAGCAGTTCTTC.